These T cell receptor beta chains were read from a single sample in a study of blood T cells in healthy people across ages. Via MiXCR, TCRdb re-called the 5' RACE reads, giving one row per CDR3 protein. This table holds about 780,000 distinct CDR3 sequences, 46% found once. Specimen: blood. These receptors came from a man older than 75 in good health. Each CDR3 is given with its conserved first and last residue. The D gene is left open where the match is weak. The size entry is marked missing in some rows and otherwise reads once, few, many or a size class.

TRBJ1-2,TRBV5-1,few,NA,CASSVGAGGEMYGYTF,TGCGCCAGCAGCGTCGGGGCCGGAGGGGAAATGTATGGCTACACCTTC
TRBJ2-7,TRBV29-1,few,TRBD2,CSVVRAGGPHEQYF,TGCAGCGTTGTAAGAGCGGGAGGGCCCCACGAGCAGTACTTC
TRBJ2-5,TRBV6-5,NA,NA,CASRGKGARQETQYF,TGTGCCAGCAGGGGTAAGGGAGCCCGGCAAGAGACCCAGTACTTC
TRBJ2-2,TRBV5-1,NA,TRBD1,CASSQGQGAGELFF,TGCGCCAGCAGCCAGGGACAGGGGGCCGGGGAGCTGTTTTTT
TRBJ2-3,TRBV11-1,NA,TRBD1,CASSLGQGASGTGWVSDTQYF,TGTGCCAGCAGCCTCGGACAGGGGGCTAGCGGGACGGGTTGGGTTTCAGATACGCAGTATTTT
TRBJ2-3,TRBV6-6,few,TRBD2,CASSYSTSSSTDTQYF,TGTGCCAGCAGTTACTCGACTAGCAGTAGCACAGATACGCAGTATTTT
TRBJ2-3,TRBV30,NA,NA,CAWSVGSDTQYF,TGTGCCTGGAGTGTGGGTTCAGATACGCAGTATTTT
TRBJ2-1,TRBV20-1,few,TRBD2,CSTTALAGRSSYNEQFF,TGCAGCACCACTGCGCTAGCGGGCCGGAGCTCCTACAATGAGCAGTTCTTC
TRBJ2-3,TRBV6-2/TRBV6-3,few,NA,CASSAGGNSDTQYF,TGTGCCAGCAGTGCCGGAGGCAACTCAGATACGCAGTATTTT
TRBJ1-1,TRBV4-3,NA,TRBD1,CASSQDLGRGISWTEAFF,TGCGCCAGCAGCCAAGATTTGGGCAGGGGGATATCCTGGACTGAAGCTTTCTTT
TRBJ2-3,TRBV5-1,NA,NA,CASRAGASTDTQYF,TGCGCCAGCAGAGCGGGTGCTAGCACAGATACGCAGTATTTT
TRBJ2-7,TRBV21-1,NA,NA,CASSKEKSSSYNEQYF,TGTGCCAGCAGCAAAGAGAAATCTAGCTCCTACAATGAGCAGTACTTC
TRBJ2-1,TRBV24-1,NA,TRBD1,CATSADRGSNEQFF,TGTGCCACCAGTGCGGACAGGGGGAGTAATGAGCAGTTCTTC
TRBJ2-7,TRBV7-9,NA,NA,CASSLGGIASYEQYF,TGTGCCAGCAGCTTGGGGGGAATAGCATCCTACGAGCAGTACTTC
TRBJ2-7,TRBV5-1,NA,TRBD2,CASSLVSGNAYEQYF,TGCGCCAGCAGCTTGGTCAGCGGGAATGCCTACGAGCAGTACTTC
TRBJ2-7,TRBV29-1,NA,TRBD1,CSVGTGGASYEQYF,TGCAGCGTGGGGACAGGGGGCGCCTCCTACGAGCAGTACTTC
TRBJ2-7,TRBV12-3/TRBV12-4,many,NA,CASSFSYEQYF,TGTGCCAGCAGCTTCTCCTACGAGCAGTACTTC
TRBJ2-3,TRBV5-1,NA,NA,CASSVQGRTTTDTQYF,TGCGCCAGCAGCGTACAAGGCAGGACCACCACAGATACGCAGTATTTT
TRBJ1-5,TRBV20-1,NA,NA,CSARRHLSNQPQHF,TGCAGTGCTAGAAGACACCTTAGCAATCAGCCCCAGCATTTT
TRBJ1-5,TRBV28,NA,NA,CASSFGRVGGQPQHF,TGTGCCAGCAGTTTCGGCAGGGTAGGAGGACAGCCCCAGCATTTT
TRBJ2-7,TRBV29-1,NA,NA,CSVEGQGGDEQYF,TGCAGCGTTGAAGGTCAGGGTGGGGACGAGCAGTACTTC
TRBJ2-7,TRBV25-1,once,NA,CASTGPRFAEQYF,TGTGCCAGCACGGGACCTAGGTTCGCCGAGCAGTACTTC